This T cell receptor (beta chain) was identified during a study of CD8 T cells in Susac syndrome. Reverse transcription of roughly 0.5 to 1 ug RNA was performed with random hexamers. TCRdb itself ran the immunoSEQ multiplex PCR reads through MiXCR, one entry per CDR3 protein. Of some 210,000 distinct CDR3 sequences listed, about 94% are singletons. The CDR3 is made up of 13 amino acids. CDR1 is DFQATT, CDR2 SNEGSKA, per germline (reference sequence). V was clipped by 7 bases and J by 2 bases, with 13 bases between them. This clonotype was obtained from a human donor with Susac syndrome. The chain carries TRBV20-1 and TRBJ2-3; a weak D match, TRBD1 (6 bases). Sequenced sample: CD4+ T cells from PBMCs. CDR3 nucleotide sequence: TGCAGTGGACTCTGGGACAACACAGATACGCAGTATTTT. Protein sequence: CSGLWDNTDTQYF.